These T cell receptor beta chains were read from a single sample in a study of T cell responses to AZD1222 COVID-19 vaccine. Clones were sequenced by immunoSEQ multiplex PCR, and TCRdb holds only the in-frame ones, with some missing. The repertoire consists of more than 100,000 clones, with about 91% occurring once and the leading ten covering less than 6%. Sequences were derived from peripheral blood, sampled on day 0 of AZD1222 vaccination. Receptors originate from an adult in good health. Each CDR3 is given with its conserved first and last residue. Fields, in order: CDR3 length, J gene, D gene, V gene, CDR3 DNA, CDR3 protein. A D gene is named only where the DNA matches it firmly.

cdr3_length: 16
j_call: TRBJ2-7
d_call: NA
v_call: TRBV7-8
cdr3_nt: TGTGCCAGCAGCTTAGCGCTGGGCAGGGGAGGCTACGAGCAGTACTTC
cdr3_aa: CASSLALGRGGYEQYF

cdr3_length: 14
j_call: TRBJ2-7
d_call: NA
v_call: TRBV11-1
cdr3_nt: TGTGCCAGCAGCCGGGACGGTCACTCCTACGAGCAGTACTTC
cdr3_aa: CASSRDGHSYEQYF

cdr3_length: 14
j_call: TRBJ1-5
d_call: NA
v_call: TRBV6-2/TRBV6-3
cdr3_nt: TGTGCCAGCAGTTTAATTGGTAGAAATCAGCCCCAGCATTTT
cdr3_aa: CASSLIGRNQPQHF

cdr3_length: 17
j_call: TRBJ1-4
d_call: NA
v_call: TRBV4-3
cdr3_nt: TGCGCCAGCAGCACGCGATTGGGGGGGACCCCGAGTGGAAAACTGTTTTTT
cdr3_aa: CASSTRLGGTPSGKLFF

cdr3_length: 13
j_call: TRBJ1-5
d_call: NA
v_call: TRBV7-2
cdr3_nt: TGTGCCAGCAGCTTCGACGGAAATCAGCCCCAGCATTTT
cdr3_aa: CASSFDGNQPQHF

cdr3_length: 14
j_call: TRBJ1-2
d_call: NA
v_call: TRBV6-5
cdr3_nt: TGTGCCAGCAGACCCATCAGTGTCGGCTATGGCTACACCTTC
cdr3_aa: CASRPISVGYGYTF

cdr3_length: 15
j_call: TRBJ2-3
d_call: NA
v_call: TRBV19
cdr3_nt: TGTGCCAGTAGCCGCGTCGGTCAGGGTTCCGTCCCGCAGTATTTT
cdr3_aa: CASSRVGQGSVPQYF

cdr3_length: 15
j_call: TRBJ1-2
d_call: NA
v_call: TRBV6-5
cdr3_nt: TGTGCCAGCAGCGTATCCGGGACGTTCCAGAGTGGCTACACCTTC
cdr3_aa: CASSVSGTFQSGYTF

cdr3_length: 14
j_call: TRBJ2-7
d_call: NA
v_call: TRBV19
cdr3_nt: TGTGCCAGTAGTTTCGCTCTCAGCTCCTACGAGCAGTACTTC
cdr3_aa: CASSFALSSYEQYF

cdr3_length: 14
j_call: TRBJ2-7
d_call: NA
v_call: TRBV5-1
cdr3_nt: TGCGCCAGCAGCTTGGAGGGCAGGGACCACGAGCAGTACTTC
cdr3_aa: CASSLEGRDHEQYF

cdr3_length: 17
j_call: TRBJ1-4
d_call: NA
v_call: TRBV10-2
cdr3_nt: TGCGCCAGCAGTGAGATCGTGTGGATGGGGACTAATGAAAAACTGTTTTTT
cdr3_aa: CASSEIVWMGTNEKLFF

cdr3_length: 14
j_call: TRBJ1-1
d_call: NA
v_call: TRBV10-1
cdr3_nt: TGCGCCAGCAGTGAGACAGGCGGGAGCACTGAAGCTTTCTTT
cdr3_aa: CASSETGGSTEAFF

cdr3_length: 15
j_call: TRBJ2-3
d_call: TRBD2
v_call: TRBV11-2
cdr3_nt: TGTGCCAGCAGCTTTGGGGGGGACAGCACAGATACGCAGTATTTT
cdr3_aa: CASSFGGDSTDTQYF

cdr3_length: 12
j_call: TRBJ1-2
d_call: NA
v_call: TRBV10-3
cdr3_nt: TGTGCCATCAGTGAGTCCAGCAGGGGCTACACCTTC
cdr3_aa: CAISESSRGYTF

cdr3_length: 17
j_call: TRBJ2-2
d_call: TRBD1
v_call: TRBV5-4
cdr3_nt: TGTGCCAGCAGCTCACCCCCCGGGACAGGGAACACCGGGGAGCTGTTTTTT
cdr3_aa: CASSSPPGTGNTGELFF

cdr3_length: 14
j_call: TRBJ2-1
d_call: NA
v_call: TRBV27
cdr3_nt: TGTGCCAGCAGCCCTGACAGGATGGCCAATGAGCAGTTCTTC
cdr3_aa: CASSPDRMANEQFF

cdr3_length: 14
j_call: TRBJ2-5
d_call: TRBD1
v_call: TRBV6-2/TRBV6-3
cdr3_nt: TGTGCCAGCAGTTTGGACAGGGCACAAGAGACCCAGTACTTC
cdr3_aa: CASSLDRAQETQYF